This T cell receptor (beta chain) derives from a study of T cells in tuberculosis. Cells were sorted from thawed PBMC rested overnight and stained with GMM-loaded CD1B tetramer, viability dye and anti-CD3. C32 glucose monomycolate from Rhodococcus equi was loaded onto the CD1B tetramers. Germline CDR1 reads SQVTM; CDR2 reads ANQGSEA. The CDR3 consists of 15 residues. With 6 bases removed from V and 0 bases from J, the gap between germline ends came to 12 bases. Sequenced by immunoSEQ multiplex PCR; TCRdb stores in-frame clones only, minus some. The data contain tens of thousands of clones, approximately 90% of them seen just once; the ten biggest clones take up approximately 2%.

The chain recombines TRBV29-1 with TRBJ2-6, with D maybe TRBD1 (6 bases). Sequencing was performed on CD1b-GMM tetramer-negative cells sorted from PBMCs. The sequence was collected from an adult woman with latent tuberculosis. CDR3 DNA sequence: TGCAGCGTGGGCCGACAGGCCTCTGGGGCCAACGTCCTGACTTTC. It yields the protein CSVGRQASGANVLTF.